A selection of T cell receptor beta chains follows, all from one sample in a study of blood T cell repertoires in COVID-19. The data were produced by immunoSEQ multiplex PCR, yet TCRdb's version contains in-frame clones alone and is incomplete. The sample shows about 86,000 clones, about 87% of them seen only once. The specimen sequenced was peripheral blood. The receptors here all came from a human donor in a cohort sampled during active COVID-19. Both conserved end residues are part of each CDR3. D genes are given only for firm matches. Clone size is stated in some rows and not others, as once, few, many or a class when expanded.

>TRBJ2-5|few|TRBV11-2|TRBD2
TGTGCCAGCAGCTTTCTAGCGGAGGGCCCTTCGGGGACCCAGTACTTC
CASSFLAEGPSGTQYF
>TRBJ1-1|NA|TRBV28|NA
TGTGCCAGCAGTTTCAGGGGCCTAAACACTGAAGCTTTCTTT
CASSFRGLNTEAFF
>TRBJ2-3|few|TRBV7-2|NA
TGTGCCAGCAGCTTAGTCAACTCAGATACGCAGTATTTT
CASSLVNSDTQYF
>TRBJ1-1|NA|TRBV5-1|NA
TGCGCCAGCAGCTTGGAGGGGGAGGGCTTGGACACTGAAGCTTTCTTT
CASSLEGEGLDTEAFF
>TRBJ2-1|once|TRBV14|NA
TGTGCCAGCAGCCCCCTAACCGGGAATGAGCAGTTCTTC
CASSPLTGNEQFF
>TRBJ1-1|NA|TRBV6-5|TRBD1
TGTGCCAGCAGTTACCCCGGGACAGGTCAAGACGAAGCTTTCTTT
CASSYPGTGQDEAFF
>TRBJ1-1|NA|TRBV5-5|TRBD1
TGTGCCAGCAGCTATGACAGGGGGCGGAGTGAAGCTTTCTTT
CASSYDRGRSEAFF
>TRBJ2-7|NA|TRBV29-1|NA
TGCAGCGTTGAAGAGGGGGAGCGGGACGAGCAGTACTTC
CSVEEGERDEQYF
>TRBJ1-5|once|TRBV24-1|NA
TGTGCCACCAGTGACGGTTGGACACGCAGCAATCAGCCCCAGCATTTT
CATSDGWTRSNQPQHF
>TRBJ1-1|NA|TRBV7-2|NA
TGTGCCAGCAGCCACTACACTGAAGCTTTCTTT
CASSHYTEAFF
>TRBJ2-5|NA|TRBV5-4|NA
TGTGCCAGCAGCCTACAGGGTACGAAGACCCAGTACTTC
CASSLQGTKTQYF
>TRBJ1-5|NA|TRBV28|NA
TGTGCCAGCAGACAGGCATTAGTTGGTTCGGAGCCCCAGCATTTT
CASRQALVGSEPQHF
>TRBJ2-5|NA|TRBV28|TRBD1
TGTGCCAGCACCTGGGACAGGGGGTGGGAGACCCAGTACTTC
CASTWDRGWETQYF
>TRBJ2-5|NA|TRBV2|TRBD2
TGTGCCAGCAGTGTAACGCGGGAGGGCCAGTTTGAGACCCAGTACTTC
CASSVTREGQFETQYF
>TRBJ2-1|NA|TRBV2|TRBD1
TGTGCCAGCAGTGAAGCGCTTAGGACAGGGAACACCTACAATGAGCAGTTCTTC
CASSEALRTGNTYNEQFF
>TRBJ2-7|NA|TRBV5-1|NA
TGCGCCAGCAGCTCCCGTCACGCTGGAGGGGACGAGCAGTACTTC
CASSSRHAGGDEQYF
>TRBJ1-2|NA|TRBV28|NA
TGTGCCAGCAGCCGGGGGACCATCTATGGCTACACCTTC
CASSRGTIYGYTF
>TRBJ2-7|NA|TRBV5-1|TRBD1
TGCGCCAGCAGTCATACAGGGGACGGGGCCTACGAGCAGTACTTC
CASSHTGDGAYEQYF
>TRBJ1-2|NA|TRBV4-1|NA
TGCGCCAGCAGCCAAGCACATCGGACAGACTCATCTAACTATGGCTACACCTTC
CASSQAHRTDSSNYGYTF
>TRBJ2-7|NA|TRBV6-5|TRBD1
TGTGCCAGCAGCCGGACAGGGGTGGTCAGCGAGCAGTACTTC
CASSRTGVVSEQYF
>TRBJ2-5|NA|TRBV18|NA
TGTGCCAGCTCAGTACGGGACACGAAAGAGACCCAGTACTTC
CASSVRDTKETQYF
>TRBJ1-1|NA|TRBV28|NA
TGTGCCAGCAGGGATCGGGAGATCGTAGCTTTCTTT
CASRDREIVAFF
>TRBJ1-2|NA|TRBV6-2/TRBV6-3|TRBD1
TGTGCCAGCAGTTACGGACAGGGCAACTATGGCTACACCTTC
CASSYGQGNYGYTF
>TRBJ1-5|NA|TRBV19|NA
TGTGCCAGTAGTATAAGGGAGGGCAATCAGCCCCAGCATTTT
CASSIREGNQPQHF
>TRBJ1-2|NA|TRBV6-5|NA
TGTGCCAGCAGTTACTCAAACGACAGAGAGTATGGCTACACCTTC
CASSYSNDREYGYTF
>TRBJ2-5|NA|TRBV27|NA
TGTGCCAGCAGTCGACCTGGGAGAGAGACCCAGTACTTC
CASSRPGRETQYF
>TRBJ2-7|NA|TRBV30|TRBD1
TGTGCCTGGGGACAGGGGGCTAAAGAGCAGTACTTC
CAWGQGAKEQYF
>TRBJ1-1|NA|TRBV9|NA
TGTGCCAGCAGCGTTCAGGACTACACTGAAGCTTTCTTT
CASSVQDYTEAFF
>TRBJ2-7|NA|TRBV28|NA
TGTGCCAGCAGTTTTGCAGGGTCCTACGAGCAGTACTTC
CASSFAGSYEQYF
>TRBJ2-3|NA|TRBV6-2/TRBV6-3|TRBD2
TGTGCCAGCAGTTACCCAACCTTGCCAGGGACTAGCGGGGCTAGCACAGATACGCAGTATTTT
CASSYPTLPGTSGASTDTQYF
>TRBJ2-3|NA|TRBV28|TRBD1
TGTGCCAGTCTGAGGGACAGGGGGTTCACAGATACGCAGTATTTT
CASLRDRGFTDTQYF
>TRBJ2-7|few|TRBV9|NA
TGTGCCAGCAGCGTCGAACAGGGCTTTAGGGAGCAGTACTTC
CASSVEQGFREQYF
>TRBJ1-2|NA|TRBV2|NA
TGTGCCAGCAGTGGGGTCGACAGGCTCAACTATGGCTACACCTTC
CASSGVDRLNYGYTF
>TRBJ1-1|NA|TRBV9|NA
TGTGCCAGCAGCGTAGCCCGTCTGGGGGGGTCGAACACTGAAGCTTTCTTT
CASSVARLGGSNTEAFF
>TRBJ1-2|NA|TRBV28|NA
TGTGCCAGCAGTTTGGGGAGGGACTATGGCTACACCTTC
CASSLGRDYGYTF
>TRBJ1-2|NA|TRBV3-1/TRBV3-2|TRBD1
TGTGCCAGCAGAAACGGGGAAGGGACAGGGGTTCATGGCTACACCTTC
CASRNGEGTGVHGYTF
>TRBJ2-5|NA|TRBV3-1/TRBV3-2|TRBD2
TGTGCCAGCAGCCCCCCACTAGCGGGAGGGCCGGGACAAGAGACCCAGTACTTC
CASSPPLAGGPGQETQYF
>TRBJ1-1|few|TRBV15|NA
TGTGCCACCAGCAACAGGGTGTCGGGCACTGAAGCTTTCTTT
CATSNRVSGTEAFF
>TRBJ1-5|few|TRBV30|TRBD1
TGTGCCTGGAGTCCCGGGACAGCCTTACAGCCCCAGCATTTT
CAWSPGTALQPQHF
>TRBJ2-3|NA|TRBV29-1|TRBD2
TGCAGCGTCCGGGCCCCCCCTAGCGGGAGAATAGATACGCAGTATTTT
CSVRAPPSGRIDTQYF
>TRBJ1-2|few|TRBV18|NA
TGTGCCAGCTCAGCAGGATCTAACTATGGCTACACCTTC
CASSAGSNYGYTF
>TRBJ1-5|NA|TRBV27|NA
TGTGCCAGCAGTCCGCGGAACCAGCCCCAGCATTTT
CASSPRNQPQHF
>TRBJ2-1|NA|TRBV7-9|NA
TGTGCCAGCAGCCCCCCGGGGAACAGCGTAAGCAATGAGCAGTTCTTC
CASSPPGNSVSNEQFF
>TRBJ2-1|NA|TRBV10-3|NA
TGTGCCATCAGTGAGTCACAGGGTAATGAGCAGTTCTTC
CAISESQGNEQFF
>TRBJ2-7|NA|TRBV5-1|NA
TGCGCCAGCAGCTTGGATGGCGGCCTTACGAAGCAGTACTTC
CASSLDGGLTKQYF
>TRBJ2-1|NA|TRBV5-6|TRBD2
TGTGCCAGCAGCCGAAGCGGGACCTCCCATGAGCAGTTCTTC
CASSRSGTSHEQFF
>TRBJ1-4|NA|TRBV28|TRBD1
TGTGCCAGCAGTTCAGCGGGACAGGGGAATGAAAAACTGTTTTTT
CASSSAGQGNEKLFF
>TRBJ1-5|NA|TRBV30|NA
TGTGCCTGGACCCTAGGGGGTTATAGCAATCAGCCCCAGCATTTT
CAWTLGGYSNQPQHF
>TRBJ1-5|NA|TRBV3-1/TRBV3-2|NA
TGTGCCAGCAGCCAAGTTGGGGGGGCGAATCAGCCCCAGCATTTT
CASSQVGGANQPQHF
>TRBJ1-6|NA|TRBV11-2|NA
TGTGCCAGCAGCTTCTTCGCAGGACAGCCCAATTCACCCCTCCACTTT
CASSFFAGQPNSPLHF
>TRBJ1-1|NA|TRBV14|NA
TGTGCCAGCAGCCTTCGGAGCACTGAAGCTTTCTTT
CASSLRSTEAFF
>TRBJ1-1|NA|TRBV4-2|NA
TGTGCCAGCAGCCACCTTGCGCAGGGGCTCAACACTGAAGCTTTCTTT
CASSHLAQGLNTEAFF
>TRBJ2-1|NA|TRBV6-4|NA
TGTGCCAGCAGTGACGACGAGGGCCTGGACAATGAGCAGTTCTTC
CASSDDEGLDNEQFF